This T cell receptor (beta chain) was identified in a study of shared clonotypes between healthy human individuals. Details on this clone: Its specificity is unknown.

V lost 1 base and J 0 bases, leaving 6 bases between the germline ends. CDR3 size: 15 residues. Germline CDR1 is SGHNT and CDR2 is YENEEA. The repertoire was sequenced with immunoSEQ multiplex PCR; TCRdb's copy has only in-frame clones and lacks some. The sample contains hundreds of thousands of clones, almost 97% of which appear only once. Study-wide points: Only blood samples were collected, and tissue repertoires likely differ.

The receptor comes from a woman between 25 and 40 years old in good health. The sample consisted of naive CD4+ T cells sorted from blood. Indicated subset: CD45RA+ positively selected. This chain uses TRBV11-3 with TRBJ2-2, with D possibly TRBD2 on 5 matching bases. For the CDR3, the DNA is TGTGCCAGCAGCTTAGGAGGGCCGAACACCGGGGAGCTGTTTTTT. Protein: CASSLGGPNTGELFF.